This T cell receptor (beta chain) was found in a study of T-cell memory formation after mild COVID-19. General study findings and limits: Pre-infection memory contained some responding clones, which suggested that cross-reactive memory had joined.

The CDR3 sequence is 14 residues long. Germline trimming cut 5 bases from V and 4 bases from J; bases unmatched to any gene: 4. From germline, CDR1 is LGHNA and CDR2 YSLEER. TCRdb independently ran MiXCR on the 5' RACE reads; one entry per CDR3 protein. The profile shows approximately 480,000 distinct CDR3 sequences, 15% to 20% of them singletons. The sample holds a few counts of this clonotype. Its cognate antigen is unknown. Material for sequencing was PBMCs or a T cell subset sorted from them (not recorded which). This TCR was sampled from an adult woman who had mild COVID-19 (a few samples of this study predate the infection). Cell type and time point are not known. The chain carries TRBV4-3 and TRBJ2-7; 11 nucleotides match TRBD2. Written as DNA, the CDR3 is TGCGCCAGCAGCGCGGGACTAGCGGAATACGAGCAGTACTTC. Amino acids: CASSAGLAEYEQYF.